Included here is one T cell receptor beta chain sequence, with context. Antigen specificity is unknown. This specimen belongs to a study of blood T cells in healthy people across ages. The study, taken as a whole, reports: No one knew whether donors had CMV, which possibly confounded expanded clonotype changes.

Each of the donors had 8 to 10 milliliters of peripheral blood drawn into EDTA-treated Vacutainer tubes. Then a second PCR, running about 6 to 12 cycles, was carried out with a sample-barcoded 5' primer and a J-beta primer mix. Every cDNA was tagged by a template-switch adaptor with 12 random nucleotides. Each CDR3 protein is one row after TCRdb ran MiXCR on the 5' RACE reads. The sample lists some 900,000 distinct CDR3 sequences; 45% to 50% were seen once. The CDR3 runs to 15 residues. Germline V CDR1 and CDR2: SGHDN, FVKESK. Losses at the gene ends were 4 bases for V and 3 bases for J; bases not matched to a gene: 4.

This receptor was taken from a man aged 25 to 40 in good health. This sequence joins TRBV14 and TRBJ2-2; 8 nucleotides match TRBD2. The sequencing sample was made of blood. CDR3 sequence reads: CASSLGLAHTGELFF. The CDR3 DNA sequence: TGTGCCAGCAGCCTCGGACTAGCCCACACCGGGGAGCTGTTTTTT.